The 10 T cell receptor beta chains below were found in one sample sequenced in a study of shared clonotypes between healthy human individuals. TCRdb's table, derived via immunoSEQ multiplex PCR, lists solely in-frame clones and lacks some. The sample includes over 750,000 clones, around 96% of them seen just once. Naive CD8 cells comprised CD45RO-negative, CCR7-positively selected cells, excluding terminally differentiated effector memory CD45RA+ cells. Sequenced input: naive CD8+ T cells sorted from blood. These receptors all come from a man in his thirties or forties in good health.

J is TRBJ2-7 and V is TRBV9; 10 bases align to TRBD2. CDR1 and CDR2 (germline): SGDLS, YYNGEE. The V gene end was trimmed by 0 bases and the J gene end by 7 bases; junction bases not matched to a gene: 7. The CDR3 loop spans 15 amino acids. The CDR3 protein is CASSVGSGRAEEQYF. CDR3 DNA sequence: TGTGCCAGCAGCGTAGGGAGCGGGAGGGCGGAGGAGCAGTACTTC.

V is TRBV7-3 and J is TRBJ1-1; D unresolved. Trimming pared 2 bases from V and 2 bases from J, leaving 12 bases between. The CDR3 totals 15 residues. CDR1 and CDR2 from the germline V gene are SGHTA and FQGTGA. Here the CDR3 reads CASSLVAGDNTEAFF. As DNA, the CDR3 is TGTGCCAGCAGCTTAGTGGCCGGCGATAACACTGAAGCTTTCTTT. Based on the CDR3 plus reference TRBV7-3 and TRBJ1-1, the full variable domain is GAGVSQTPSNKVTEKGKYVELRCDPISGHTALYWYRQSLGQGPEFLIYFQGTGAADDSGLPNDRFFAVRPEGSVSTLKIQRTERGDSAVYLCASSLVAGDNTEAFFGQGTRLTVV.

The CDR3 DNA follows: TGCGCCAGCAACGGGGGAGAGGTCGAGCAGTACTTC. It specifies CASNGGEVEQYF. The genes are TRBV10-2 and TRBJ2-7; tentatively, D is TRBD2 (6 bases). Trimming stripped 7 bases from V and 6 bases from J, with 13 bases between. The CDR3 length is 12 residues. In germline, CDR1 is WSHSY, CDR2 SAAADI.

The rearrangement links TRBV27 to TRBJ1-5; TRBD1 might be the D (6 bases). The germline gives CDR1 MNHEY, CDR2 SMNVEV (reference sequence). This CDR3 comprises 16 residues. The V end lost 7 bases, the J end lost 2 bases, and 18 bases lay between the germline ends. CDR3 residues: CASNPVGGRGNQPQHF. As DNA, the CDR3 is TGTGCCAGCAACCCTGTGGGGGGGCGCGGCAATCAGCCCCAGCATTTT.

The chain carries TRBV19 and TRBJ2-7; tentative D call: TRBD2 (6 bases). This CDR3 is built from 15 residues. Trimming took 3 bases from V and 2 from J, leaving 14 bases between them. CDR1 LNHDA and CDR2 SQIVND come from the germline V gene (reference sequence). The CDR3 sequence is CASSIAYGGPYEQYF. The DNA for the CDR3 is TGTGCCAGTAGTATCGCCTACGGAGGGCCCTACGAGCAGTACTTC.

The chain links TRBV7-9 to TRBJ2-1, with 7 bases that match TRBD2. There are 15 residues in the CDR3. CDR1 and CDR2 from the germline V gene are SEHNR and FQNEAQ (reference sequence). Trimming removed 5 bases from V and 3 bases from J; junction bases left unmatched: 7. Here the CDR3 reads CASSEAGRVYNEQFF. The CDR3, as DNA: TGTGCCAGCAGCGAGGCAGGGAGGGTCTACAATGAGCAGTTCTTC. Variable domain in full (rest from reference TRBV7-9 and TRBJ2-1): DTGVSQNPRHKITKRGQNVTFRCDPISEHNRLYWYRQTLGQGPEFLTYFQNEAQLEKSRLLSDRFSAERPKGSFSTLEIQRTEQGDSAMYLCASSEAGRVYNEQFFGPGTRLTVL.

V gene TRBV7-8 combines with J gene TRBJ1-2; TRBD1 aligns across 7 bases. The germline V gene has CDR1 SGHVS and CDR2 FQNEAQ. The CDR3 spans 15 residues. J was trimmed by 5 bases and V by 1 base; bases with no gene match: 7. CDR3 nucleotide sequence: TGTGCCAGCAGCTTAGGTGGGACAGTTACATATGGCTACACCTTC. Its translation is CASSLGGTVTYGYTF.

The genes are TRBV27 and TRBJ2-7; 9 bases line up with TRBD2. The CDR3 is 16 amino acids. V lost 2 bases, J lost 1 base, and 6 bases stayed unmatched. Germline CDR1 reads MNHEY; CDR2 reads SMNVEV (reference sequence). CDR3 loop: CASSLTSGYLSYEQYF. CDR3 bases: TGTGCCAGCAGTTTAACTAGCGGGTACCTTTCCTACGAGCAGTACTTC.

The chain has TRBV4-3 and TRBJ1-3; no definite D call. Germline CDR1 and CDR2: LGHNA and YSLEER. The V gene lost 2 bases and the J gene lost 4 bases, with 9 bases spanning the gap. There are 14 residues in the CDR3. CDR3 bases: TGCGCCAGCAGCCAAATGGCCAGGGGAAACACCATATATTTT. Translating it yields CASSQMARGNTIYF.

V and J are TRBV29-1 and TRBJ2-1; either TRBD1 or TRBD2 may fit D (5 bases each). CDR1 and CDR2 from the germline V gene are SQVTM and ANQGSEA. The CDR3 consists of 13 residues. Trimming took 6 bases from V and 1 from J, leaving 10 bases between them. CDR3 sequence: CSVRDESYNEQFF. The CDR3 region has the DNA TGCAGCGTCCGGGACGAATCCTACAATGAGCAGTTCTTC.